A selection of T cell receptor beta chains follows, all from one sample in a study of a mutant IDH1 vaccine in newly diagnosed glioma. No antigens are known for them. Libraries were prepared by immunoSEQ multiplex PCR; TCRdb keeps only in-frame clonotypes and omits some of them. The sample lists around 54,000 clones; 80% to 90% were seen once. The sample was PBMCs, taken from a glioma patient whose treatment included an IDH1 peptide vaccine. These receptors all come from a man in his forties or fifties with glioma. The CDR3 runs from the conserved cysteine through the conserved F or W. A D gene is named only where the DNA matches it firmly. Clone size is shown for a subset of rows, as once, few, many or a class of expanded clone.

cdr3_nt: TGTGCCAGTAGACCACGGGGGCAAGAGACCCAGTACTTC
cdr3_aa: CASRPRGQETQYF
clone_size: -
v_call: TRBV19
d_call: -
j_call: TRBJ2-5

cdr3_nt: TGCGCCAGCAGCCCGCGACCCCAAGGGGTGACAGGAACTAATGAAAAACTGTTTTTT
cdr3_aa: CASSPRPQGVTGTNEKLFF
clone_size: -
v_call: TRBV5-1
d_call: -
j_call: TRBJ1-4

cdr3_nt: TGTGCCAGCAGTGGCAGGTTTAATGAAAAACTGTTTTTT
cdr3_aa: CASSGRFNEKLFF
clone_size: -
v_call: TRBV2
d_call: -
j_call: TRBJ1-4

cdr3_nt: TGCGCCAGCACCGACAGGGGGCTGGGGAATGAGCAGTTCTTC
cdr3_aa: CASTDRGLGNEQFF
clone_size: -
v_call: TRBV5-1
d_call: TRBD1
j_call: TRBJ2-1

cdr3_nt: TGTGCCAGCTCACCACGGGGAGAAGAGACCCAGTACTTC
cdr3_aa: CASSPRGEETQYF
clone_size: -
v_call: TRBV18
d_call: -
j_call: TRBJ2-5

cdr3_nt: TGTGCCAGCAGGGGTCTTAGGAGCTCCTACGAGCAGTACTTC
cdr3_aa: CASRGLRSSYEQYF
clone_size: -
v_call: TRBV28
d_call: -
j_call: TRBJ2-7

cdr3_nt: TGTGCCAGCAGCCCAGGGACTAGCCCTGGGACCCAGTACTTC
cdr3_aa: CASSPGTSPGTQYF
clone_size: -
v_call: TRBV7-6
d_call: TRBD2
j_call: TRBJ2-5

cdr3_nt: TGCGCCAGCAGCTTGCTAGCGGGGAGCTCCTACAATGAGCAGTTCTTC
cdr3_aa: CASSLLAGSSYNEQFF
clone_size: -
v_call: TRBV5-1
d_call: TRBD2
j_call: TRBJ2-1

cdr3_nt: TGTGCCAGCAGCTCCGGGACAGCGAACTATGGCTACACCTTC
cdr3_aa: CASSSGTANYGYTF
clone_size: -
v_call: TRBV9
d_call: TRBD1
j_call: TRBJ1-2

cdr3_nt: TGTGCCAGCAGCCCCCGTGAAGCTTTCTTT
cdr3_aa: CASSPREAFF
clone_size: -
v_call: TRBV7-2
d_call: -
j_call: TRBJ1-1

cdr3_nt: TGTGCCAGCAGTTTATCTAGGAGGGGTCGAGAAAAACTGTTTTTT
cdr3_aa: CASSLSRRGREKLFF
clone_size: -
v_call: TRBV27
d_call: -
j_call: TRBJ1-4

cdr3_nt: TGTGCCAGCTCACCACCGTCTAGCGGGACATCCGGGGAGCTGTTTTTT
cdr3_aa: CASSPPSSGTSGELFF
clone_size: -
v_call: TRBV18
d_call: TRBD2
j_call: TRBJ2-2

cdr3_nt: TGTGCCAGCAGTCCACAGGGGAAGAACACTGAAGCTTTCTTT
cdr3_aa: CASSPQGKNTEAFF
clone_size: -
v_call: TRBV4-2
d_call: TRBD1
j_call: TRBJ1-1

cdr3_nt: TGCGCCAGCAGCTCCTCCGGGACTAGCGGGGGAGGGGGAAGACAAGAGACCCAGTACTTC
cdr3_aa: CASSSSGTSGGGGRQETQYF
clone_size: -
v_call: TRBV5-1
d_call: TRBD2
j_call: TRBJ2-5

cdr3_nt: TGCGCCAGCAGCCTAAGCGGGTACGAGCAGTACTTC
cdr3_aa: CASSLSGYEQYF
clone_size: -
v_call: TRBV5-1
d_call: -
j_call: TRBJ2-7

cdr3_nt: TGCAGCGTTGAAGCTCCAGCCCACACTGAAGCTTTCTTT
cdr3_aa: CSVEAPAHTEAFF
clone_size: few
v_call: TRBV29-1
d_call: -
j_call: TRBJ1-1

cdr3_nt: TGTGCCAGCAGCTTGGGGGGGGGTTACGTTGGCTACACCTTC
cdr3_aa: CASSLGGGYVGYTF
clone_size: -
v_call: TRBV7-2
d_call: -
j_call: TRBJ1-2

cdr3_nt: TGTGCCAGTAGCATGGCGGGAGGGGCAGATACGCAGTATTTT
cdr3_aa: CASSMAGGADTQYF
clone_size: -
v_call: TRBV19
d_call: TRBD2
j_call: TRBJ2-3

cdr3_nt: TGTGCCAGCATTACAGGGGGCGGCCAGCCCCAGCATTTT
cdr3_aa: CASITGGGQPQHF
clone_size: -
v_call: TRBV6-5
d_call: TRBD1
j_call: TRBJ1-5

cdr3_nt: TGTGCCAGCAGGGGGCCCTACGAGCAGTACTTC
cdr3_aa: CASRGPYEQYF
clone_size: -
v_call: TRBV6-5
d_call: -
j_call: TRBJ2-7

cdr3_nt: TGTGCCAGCAGTGAATCAGGGACTAGAAACAATGAGCAGTTCTTC
cdr3_aa: CASSESGTRNNEQFF
clone_size: -
v_call: TRBV2
d_call: TRBD2
j_call: TRBJ2-1

cdr3_nt: TGTGCCAGCAGCTCCGATTGGGGGGACAGGGGTATAACAGATACGCAGTATTTT
cdr3_aa: CASSSDWGDRGITDTQYF
clone_size: -
v_call: TRBV7-6
d_call: TRBD1
j_call: TRBJ2-3

cdr3_nt: TGTGCCAGCAGCGGCCGAACGGGAAGGGTTCAGTACTTC
cdr3_aa: CASSGRTGRVQYF
clone_size: few
v_call: TRBV7-9
d_call: -
j_call: TRBJ2-4

cdr3_nt: TGTGCCAGCAGCCTATCTTCGTCCTACGAGCAGTACTTC
cdr3_aa: CASSLSSSYEQYF
clone_size: -
v_call: TRBV28
d_call: -
j_call: TRBJ2-7

cdr3_nt: TGTGCAAGTCGCCATACTCGGGAGCAGTTCTTC
cdr3_aa: CASRHTREQFF
clone_size: -
v_call: TRBV12-2
d_call: -
j_call: TRBJ2-1

cdr3_nt: TGTGCCAGCAGCGTTGGACTAGGGGGCTACGAGCAGTACTTC
cdr3_aa: CASSVGLGGYEQYF
clone_size: -
v_call: TRBV9
d_call: -
j_call: TRBJ2-7

cdr3_nt: TGTGCCAGCAGCCAGAGAGGACAGGGTCCCTACGAGCAGTACTTC
cdr3_aa: CASSQRGQGPYEQYF
clone_size: -
v_call: TRBV7-8
d_call: TRBD1
j_call: TRBJ2-7

cdr3_nt: TGTGCCAGCACCCAGGGGTACGAGCAGTACTTC
cdr3_aa: CASTQGYEQYF
clone_size: -
v_call: TRBV14
d_call: -
j_call: TRBJ2-7

cdr3_nt: TGTGCCAGCAGCAAATCGGACAGGGGAGAGACCCAGTACTTC
cdr3_aa: CASSKSDRGETQYF
clone_size: -
v_call: TRBV21-1
d_call: -
j_call: TRBJ2-5

cdr3_nt: TGTGCCACCTCAGTGAGGGGACGGCCCACAGATACGCAGTATTTT
cdr3_aa: CATSVRGRPTDTQYF
clone_size: once
v_call: TRBV25-1
d_call: -
j_call: TRBJ2-3

cdr3_nt: TGCGCCAGCAGGAATAGGGACAGGGGCCACAATGAGCAGTTCTTC
cdr3_aa: CASRNRDRGHNEQFF
clone_size: -
v_call: TRBV10-2
d_call: TRBD1
j_call: TRBJ2-1

cdr3_nt: TGTGCCAGCAGCCCTTGGGGAGGGGAGACCCAGTACTTC
cdr3_aa: CASSPWGGETQYF
clone_size: -
v_call: TRBV6-6
d_call: TRBD2
j_call: TRBJ2-5

cdr3_nt: TGTGCCAGCAGTGAAGATCCGGGAGGGCGTAGGGAGCAGTTCTTC
cdr3_aa: CASSEDPGGRREQFF
clone_size: once
v_call: TRBV6-1
d_call: TRBD2
j_call: TRBJ2-1

cdr3_nt: TGCAGCTTCCGGGACAACACCTACGAGCAGTACTTC
cdr3_aa: CSFRDNTYEQYF
clone_size: -
v_call: TRBV29-1
d_call: -
j_call: TRBJ2-7

cdr3_nt: TGTGCCAGCAGTGATAGTACACGAAGGGGCAGGAACGAGCAGTACTTC
cdr3_aa: CASSDSTRRGRNEQYF
clone_size: few
v_call: TRBV6-4
d_call: -
j_call: TRBJ2-7

cdr3_nt: TGTGCCAGCAGCACCGGGACCGTGACCGAGCAGTACTTC
cdr3_aa: CASSTGTVTEQYF
clone_size: -
v_call: TRBV6-6
d_call: -
j_call: TRBJ2-7

cdr3_nt: TGTGCCAGTAGTAAAACCGGGACAGACTCCTACGAGCAGTACTTC
cdr3_aa: CASSKTGTDSYEQYF
clone_size: once
v_call: TRBV19
d_call: TRBD1
j_call: TRBJ2-7

cdr3_nt: TGTGCCAGCAGCCGTCGACAGCACAATCAGCCCCAGCATTTT
cdr3_aa: CASSRRQHNQPQHF
clone_size: -
v_call: TRBV5-8
d_call: -
j_call: TRBJ1-5

cdr3_nt: TGTGCCAGCAGTGAGGAAACAGGGAACACATACGAGCAGTACTTC
cdr3_aa: CASSEETGNTYEQYF
clone_size: -
v_call: TRBV25-1
d_call: -
j_call: TRBJ2-7

cdr3_nt: TGTGCCAGCAGTTATGGGGCAGGGGATTCCTACGAGCAGTACTTC
cdr3_aa: CASSYGAGDSYEQYF
clone_size: -
v_call: TRBV6-5
d_call: -
j_call: TRBJ2-7

cdr3_nt: TGTGCCAGCAGCTTAGGAGTGGCCGATCAGCCCCAGCATTTT
cdr3_aa: CASSLGVADQPQHF
clone_size: -
v_call: TRBV7-2
d_call: -
j_call: TRBJ1-5

cdr3_nt: TGTGCCAGCAGCGGAGCTACTAGGCTGAACACCGGGGAGCTGTTTTTT
cdr3_aa: CASSGATRLNTGELFF
clone_size: -
v_call: TRBV9
d_call: -
j_call: TRBJ2-2

cdr3_nt: TGTGCCAGCAGCTTACAGCTTTCTAGCGGGAGTCAGTTCTTC
cdr3_aa: CASSLQLSSGSQFF
clone_size: once
v_call: TRBV7-8
d_call: TRBD2
j_call: TRBJ2-1

cdr3_nt: TGTGCCAGCAGTCGCTACAATGAGCAGTTCTTC
cdr3_aa: CASSRYNEQFF
clone_size: -
v_call: TRBV6-6
d_call: -
j_call: TRBJ2-1

cdr3_nt: TGTGCCAGCAGCCAAGTATCAGCGGAAGGCACAGATACGCAGTATTTT
cdr3_aa: CASSQVSAEGTDTQYF
clone_size: -
v_call: TRBV4-2
d_call: -
j_call: TRBJ2-3

cdr3_nt: TGCGCCAGCAGCTTGGCATTGGCGGGATCGCTCACCGGGGAGCTGTTTTTT
cdr3_aa: CASSLALAGSLTGELFF
clone_size: -
v_call: TRBV5-1
d_call: -
j_call: TRBJ2-2

cdr3_nt: TGTGCCAGCAGCTTAGTGCCGGTCAGGGGGAACGAGCAGTACTTC
cdr3_aa: CASSLVPVRGNEQYF
clone_size: -
v_call: TRBV11-2
d_call: TRBD1
j_call: TRBJ2-7

cdr3_nt: TGTGCCAACCACAGGGGGCTTGGGACTAGAGGCTCTGTGGACGAGCAGTACTTC
cdr3_aa: CANHRGLGTRGSVDEQYF
clone_size: -
v_call: TRBV2
d_call: -
j_call: TRBJ2-7

cdr3_nt: TGTGCCAGCAGACCGCTCAGCTCCTATAATTCACCCCTCCACTTT
cdr3_aa: CASRPLSSYNSPLHF
clone_size: -
v_call: TRBV6-5
d_call: -
j_call: TRBJ1-6

cdr3_nt: TGCGCCAGCATTGAGCGGGGCAATATACCTGAAGCTTTCTTT
cdr3_aa: CASIERGNIPEAFF
clone_size: once
v_call: TRBV23-1
d_call: -
j_call: TRBJ1-1

cdr3_nt: TGTGCCAGCAGTTACGGGCAGCCGAACACTGAAGCTTTCTTT
cdr3_aa: CASSYGQPNTEAFF
clone_size: -
v_call: TRBV6-5
d_call: -
j_call: TRBJ1-1